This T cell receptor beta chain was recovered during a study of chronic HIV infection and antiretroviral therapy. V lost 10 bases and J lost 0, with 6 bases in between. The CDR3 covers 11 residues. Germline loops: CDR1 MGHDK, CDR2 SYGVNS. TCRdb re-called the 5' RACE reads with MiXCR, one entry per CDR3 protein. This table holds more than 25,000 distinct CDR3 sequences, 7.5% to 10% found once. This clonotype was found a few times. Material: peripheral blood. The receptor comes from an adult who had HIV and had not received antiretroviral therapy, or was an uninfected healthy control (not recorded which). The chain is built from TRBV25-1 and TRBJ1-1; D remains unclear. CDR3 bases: TGTGCCACAATAATGAACACTGAAGCTTTCTTT. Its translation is CATIMNTEAFF.